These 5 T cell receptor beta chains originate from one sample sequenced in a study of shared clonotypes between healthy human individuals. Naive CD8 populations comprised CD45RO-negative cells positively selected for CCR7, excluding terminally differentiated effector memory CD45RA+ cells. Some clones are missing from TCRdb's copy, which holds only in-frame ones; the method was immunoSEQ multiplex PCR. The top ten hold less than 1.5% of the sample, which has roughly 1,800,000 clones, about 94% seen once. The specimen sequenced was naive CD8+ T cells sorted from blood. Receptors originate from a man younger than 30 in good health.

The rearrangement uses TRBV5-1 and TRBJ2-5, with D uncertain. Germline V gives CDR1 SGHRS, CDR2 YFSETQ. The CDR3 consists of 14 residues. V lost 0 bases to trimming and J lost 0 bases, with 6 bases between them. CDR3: CASSLGVNQETQYF. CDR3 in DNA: TGCGCCAGCAGCTTGGGAGTAAACCAAGAGACCCAGTACTTC.

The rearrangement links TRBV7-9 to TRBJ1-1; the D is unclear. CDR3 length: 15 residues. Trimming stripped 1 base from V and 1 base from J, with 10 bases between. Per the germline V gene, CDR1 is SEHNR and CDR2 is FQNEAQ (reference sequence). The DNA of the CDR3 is TGTGCCAGCAGCTTAGAAGGACGGTGGAACACTGAAGCTTTCTTT. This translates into CASSLEGRWNTEAFF.

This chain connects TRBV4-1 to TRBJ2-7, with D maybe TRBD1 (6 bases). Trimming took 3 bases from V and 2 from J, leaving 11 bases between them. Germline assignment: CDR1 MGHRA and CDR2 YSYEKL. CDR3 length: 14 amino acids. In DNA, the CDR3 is TGCGCCAGCAGCCACTCCAGGGGTACCTACGAGCAGTACTTC. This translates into CASSHSRGTYEQYF.

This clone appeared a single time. CDR3 DNA sequence: TGTGCCAGTAGCTCCCCGGGGGACAGCTATGGCTACACCTTC. Translated, it gives CASSSPGDSYGYTF. V is TRBV19 and J is TRBJ1-2, with 7 bases lining up with TRBD1. The CDR3 contains 14 residues. Germline-derived CDR1 and CDR2 are LNHDA and SQIVND (reference sequence). V lost 6 bases and J lost 4; bases outside the gene matches: 8.

Here the CDR3 DNA reads TGTGCCAGCAGCTGGGGTGGGGGCGAAGGTGAAAAACTGTTTTTT. Residues: CASSWGGGEGEKLFF. The genes are TRBV9 and TRBJ1-4; weak D call: TRBD1 (6 bases). V was shortened by 4 bases and J by 7 bases, with 17 bases between the two germline ends. The CDR3 is made up of 15 amino acids. Germline CDR1 SGDLS, CDR2 YYNGEE.